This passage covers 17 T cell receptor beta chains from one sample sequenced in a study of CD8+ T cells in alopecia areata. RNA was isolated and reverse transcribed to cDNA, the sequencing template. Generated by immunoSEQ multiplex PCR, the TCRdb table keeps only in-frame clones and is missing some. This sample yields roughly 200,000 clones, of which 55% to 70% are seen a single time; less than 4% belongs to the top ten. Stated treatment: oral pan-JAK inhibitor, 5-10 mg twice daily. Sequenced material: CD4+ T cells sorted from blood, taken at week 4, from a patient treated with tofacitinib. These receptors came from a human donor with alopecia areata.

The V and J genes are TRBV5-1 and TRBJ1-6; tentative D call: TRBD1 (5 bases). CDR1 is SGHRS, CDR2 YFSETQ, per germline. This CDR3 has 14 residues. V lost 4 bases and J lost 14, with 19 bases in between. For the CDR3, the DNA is TGCGCCAGCAGCCCGGGACGGGATTGGAGTACCCTCCACTTT. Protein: CASSPGRDWSTLHF.

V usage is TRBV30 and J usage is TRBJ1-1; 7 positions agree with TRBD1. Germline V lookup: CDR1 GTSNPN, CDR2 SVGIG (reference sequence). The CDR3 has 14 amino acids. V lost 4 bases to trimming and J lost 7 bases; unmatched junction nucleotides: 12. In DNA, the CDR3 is TGTGCCTGGACCCTCGGGACAGCATTATTTGAAGCTTTCTTT. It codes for CAWTLGTALFEAFF.

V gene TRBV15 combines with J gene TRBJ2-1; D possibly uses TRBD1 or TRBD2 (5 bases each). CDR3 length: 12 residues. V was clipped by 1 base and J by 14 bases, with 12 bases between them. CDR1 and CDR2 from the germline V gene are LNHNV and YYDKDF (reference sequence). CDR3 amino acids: CATSRALGVKFF. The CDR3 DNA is TGTGCCACCAGCAGAGCGCTGGGGGTCAAGTTCTTC.

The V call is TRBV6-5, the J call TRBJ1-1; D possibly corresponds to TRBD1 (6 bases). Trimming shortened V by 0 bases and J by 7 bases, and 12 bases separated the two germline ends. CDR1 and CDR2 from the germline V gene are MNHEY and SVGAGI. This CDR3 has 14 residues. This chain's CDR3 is CASSYSTGRYEAFF. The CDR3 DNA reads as TGTGCCAGCAGTTACTCTACAGGGCGCTATGAAGCTTTCTTT.

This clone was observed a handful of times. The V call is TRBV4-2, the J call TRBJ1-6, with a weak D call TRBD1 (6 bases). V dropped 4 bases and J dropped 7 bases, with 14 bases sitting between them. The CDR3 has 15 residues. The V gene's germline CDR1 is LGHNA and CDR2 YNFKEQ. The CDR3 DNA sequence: TGTGCCAGCAGCCGGAAGGAGGGGGAAAATTCACCCCTCCACTTT. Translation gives CASSRKEGENSPLHF.

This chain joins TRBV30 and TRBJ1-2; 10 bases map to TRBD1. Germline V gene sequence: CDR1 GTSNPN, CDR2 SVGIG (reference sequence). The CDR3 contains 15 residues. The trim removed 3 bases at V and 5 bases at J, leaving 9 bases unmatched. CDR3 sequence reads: CAWSGGWDRGYGYTF. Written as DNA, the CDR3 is TGTGCCTGGAGCGGTGGTTGGGACAGGGGTTATGGCTACACCTTC.

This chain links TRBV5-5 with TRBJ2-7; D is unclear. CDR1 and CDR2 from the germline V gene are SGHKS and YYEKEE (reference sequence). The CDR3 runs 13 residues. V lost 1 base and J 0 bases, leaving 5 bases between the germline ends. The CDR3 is CASSLWSSYEQYF. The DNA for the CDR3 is TGTGCCAGCAGCTTGTGGAGCTCCTACGAGCAGTACTTC. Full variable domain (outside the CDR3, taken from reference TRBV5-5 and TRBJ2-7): DAGVTQSPTHLIKTRGQQVTLRCSPISGHKSVSWYQQVLGQGPQFIFQYYEKEERGRGNFPDRFSARQFPNYSSELNVNALLLGDSALYLCASSLWSSYEQYFGPGTRLTVT.

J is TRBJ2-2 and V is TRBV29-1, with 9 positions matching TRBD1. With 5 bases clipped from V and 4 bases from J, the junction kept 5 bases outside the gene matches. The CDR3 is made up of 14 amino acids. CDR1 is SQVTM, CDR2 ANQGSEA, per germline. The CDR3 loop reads CSVLRQGGTGELFF. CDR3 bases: TGCAGCGTTCTCAGACAGGGGGGCACCGGGGAGCTGTTTTTT.

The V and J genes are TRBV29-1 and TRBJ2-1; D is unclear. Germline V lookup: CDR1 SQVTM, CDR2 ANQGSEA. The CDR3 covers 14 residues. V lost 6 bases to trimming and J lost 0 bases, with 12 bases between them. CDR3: CSVPTVSSYNEQFF. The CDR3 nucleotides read TGCAGCGTACCTACAGTGAGCTCCTACAATGAGCAGTTCTTC.

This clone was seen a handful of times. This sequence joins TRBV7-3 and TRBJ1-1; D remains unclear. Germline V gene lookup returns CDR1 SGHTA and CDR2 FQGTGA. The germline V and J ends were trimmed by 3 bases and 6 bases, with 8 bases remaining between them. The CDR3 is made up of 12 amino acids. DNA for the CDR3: TGTGCCAGCAGCTTTGGTAGCTCTGAAGCTTTCTTT. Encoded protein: CASSFGSSEAFF.

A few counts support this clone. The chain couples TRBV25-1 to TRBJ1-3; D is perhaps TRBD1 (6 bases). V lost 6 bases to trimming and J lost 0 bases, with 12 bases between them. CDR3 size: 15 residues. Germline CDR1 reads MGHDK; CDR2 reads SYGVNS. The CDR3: CASSGGQISGNTIYF. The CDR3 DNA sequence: TGTGCCAGCAGCGGAGGACAGATCTCTGGAAACACCATATATTTT.

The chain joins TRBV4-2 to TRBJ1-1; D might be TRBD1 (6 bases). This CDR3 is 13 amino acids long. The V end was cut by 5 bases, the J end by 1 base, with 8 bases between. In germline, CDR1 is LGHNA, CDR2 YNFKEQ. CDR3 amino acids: CASSSQGNTEAFF. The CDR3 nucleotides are TGTGCCAGCAGCTCACAGGGGAACACTGAAGCTTTCTTT.

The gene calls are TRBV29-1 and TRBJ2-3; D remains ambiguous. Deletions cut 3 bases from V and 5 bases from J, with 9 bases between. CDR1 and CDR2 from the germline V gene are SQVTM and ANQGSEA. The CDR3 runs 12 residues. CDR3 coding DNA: TGCAGCGTTGACATATTTCGAGATACGCAGTATTTT. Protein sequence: CSVDIFRDTQYF.

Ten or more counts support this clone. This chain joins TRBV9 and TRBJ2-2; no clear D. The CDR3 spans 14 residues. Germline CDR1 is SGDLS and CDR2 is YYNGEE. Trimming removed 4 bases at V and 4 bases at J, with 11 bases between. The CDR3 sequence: CASSLSPGTGELFF. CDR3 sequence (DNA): TGTGCCAGCAGCCTATCCCCGGGCACCGGGGAGCTGTTTTTT.

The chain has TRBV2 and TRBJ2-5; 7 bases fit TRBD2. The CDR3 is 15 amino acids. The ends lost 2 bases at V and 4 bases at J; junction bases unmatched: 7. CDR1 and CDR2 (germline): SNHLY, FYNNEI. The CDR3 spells CASSEFLGGGETQYF. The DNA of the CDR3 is TGTGCCAGCAGTGAATTCCTGGGCGGGGGAGAGACCCAGTACTTC.

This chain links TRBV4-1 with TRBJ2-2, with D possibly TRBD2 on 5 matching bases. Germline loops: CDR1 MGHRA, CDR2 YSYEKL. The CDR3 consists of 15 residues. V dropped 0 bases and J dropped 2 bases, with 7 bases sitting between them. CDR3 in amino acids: CASSQDGINTGELFF. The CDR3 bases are TGCGCCAGCAGCCAAGACGGGATAAACACCGGGGAGCTGTTTTTT.

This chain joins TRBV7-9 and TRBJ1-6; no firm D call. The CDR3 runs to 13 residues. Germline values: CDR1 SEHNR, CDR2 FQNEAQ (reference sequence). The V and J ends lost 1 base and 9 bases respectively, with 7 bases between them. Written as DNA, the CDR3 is TGTGCCAGCAGCTTAGATTCGGGTTCACCCCTCCACTTT. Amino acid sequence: CASSLDSGSPLHF.